The clone carrying this T cell receptor (beta chain) is classed as medium-sized by frequency. Its target is not known. The sample comes from a study of human CD8 memory T cell subsets. It was UMI-labeled 5' RACE by which the TCR beta libraries were made. No DNA is given; TCRdb re-called the 5' RACE reads and lists each CDR3 protein once. This sample's table reports roughly 9,800 distinct CDR3 sequences. Stem-like CD8+ memory T cells, termed TSTEM, were CCR7+ PD-1- TIGIT-. General observations from the study: Stem-like memory T cell repertoires overlapped minimally with precursor exhausted T cell repertoires.

The sample was CD8+ stem-like memory T cells (TSCM and TCM) sorted from PBMCs. Subset specified: stem-like memory CD8 T cells (TSTEM), CCR7+ PD-1- TIGIT-. This TCR derives from a human donor in good health.

The CDR3 sequence: CASSPTPGTSEVPFYNEQFF. The V call is TRBV7-2, the J call TRBJ2-1; TCRdb's D call, TRBD2, is unchecked because there is no DNA. The CDR3 loop spans 20 amino acids. CDR1 and CDR2 from the germline V gene are SGHTA and FQGNSA.